The T cell receptor (beta chain) described here comes from a study of beta chain features in type 1 diabetes. Findings and caveats of the study: Researchers report that Type 1 diabetes patients had moderately but significantly shorter TCRB CDR3s across all four CD4+ subsets. The analysis here could not establish whether HLA type shapes TCRB rearrangement. Patients with type 1 diabetes carried fewer insertions and had more deletions at their VDJ junctions.

Trimming pared 7 bases from V and 8 bases from J, leaving 12 bases between. The CDR3 loop spans 12 amino acids. Germline CDR1 LNHDA, CDR2 SQIVND (reference sequence). Sorting of CD4+ naive, central memory, regulatory and stem cell-like memory cells was performed via CD45RO/CCR7/CD25/CD127/CD95/CD27. Investigators reverse transcribed all isolated RNA, so they sequenced expressed TCRB transcripts. Profiling relied on immunoSEQ multiplex PCR, and the TCRdb table lists in-frame clones only, not all of them. The sample has under 350,000 clones, 13% to 15% seen once. This clone has just a few counts. The antigen remains undetermined.

The V gene is TRBV19, the J gene TRBJ2-1, with D possibly matching TRBD2 (5 bases). The source is a man aged 30 to 39 with type 1 diabetes. Input material: naive CD4+ T cells from blood. The CDR3 nucleotides read TGTGCCAGTACCATCGGGGTAGATGAGCAGTTCTTC. This translates into CASTIGVDEQFF.